The sequence of this T cell receptor (beta chain) was determined in a study of cytomegalovirus exposure and HLA in healthy donors (dated by TCRdb to 2016 to 2017). A note on the overall study: An earlier analysis of some 550 of the donors reported 250 to 300 Gb of sequence data and some 120 million unique TCR beta sequences from about 200 million T cells. Donor age, sex, ethnicity and CMV serostatus were collected together with the repertoire data. Of the roughly 400 genotyped donors, approximately 83% fell in the genetic ancestry cluster associated with self-reported Caucasian donors. A later genetic analysis took genome-wide SNP genotypes for about 55% of the 666 donors and used that subset as a discovery cohort. Along with the roughly 670-subject first cohort, a separate validation cohort of roughly 110 different subjects was used. The study was designed to test whether signatures of past pathogen exposure could be identified by cataloging public T cell receptors. In an earlier analysis of several hundred of the donors, high-throughput TCR beta sequencing was used to judge whether each TCR beta V gene segment behaved as functional or pseudogenic. All discovery cohort repertoires had been generated using a single sequencing platform. In a later analysis, previously published TCR beta repertoires from fewer than 750 donors were re-analyzed and high-resolution HLA genotyping was added so that TCR occurrence patterns could be studied. Using immunosequencing, the study profiled T cell repertoires from 640 or so subjects and related those repertoires to cytomegalovirus serostatus. The number of typed donors differed by locus: about 629-640 for A, B, C, DRB1 and DQB1; approximately 530 for DQA1; about 600 for DPA1; and roughly 490 for DPB1. HLA typing covered class I and class II loci at four-digit resolution. In the later analysis, no new phenotypic data were used to find candidate immune exposures; instead, reliance was placed on TCR beta sequences and their occurrence across donors. Several DR-DQ haplotypes were treated as single units for association and clustering because of strong linkage in the cohort. Among 350 to 400 genotyped donors of the cohort, an average of 235,054 unique TCR beta nucleotide sequences were sequenced per donor, about a sixth of them non-productive. To predict cytomegalovirus infection status, the study combined high-throughput TCR immunosequencing, statistical association of individual TCRs with disease status, and machine learning. An early release covering roughly 600 HLA-typed donors comprised approximately 300 gigabases of sequencing data and tens of millions of unique TCR sequences.

What the study reported, not specific to this receptor: When HLA alleles, especially DR and DQ, strongly co-occurred, attributing TCR associations to individual alleles was difficult. V-gene and J-gene trimming of TCR beta chains was associated with a missense DCLRE1C variant in a later genetic analysis, and the association was replicated in an independent cohort. Several of the top co-occurrence clusters appeared to be linked to parvovirus B19, influenza, CMV and Epstein-Barr virus, according to a later analysis. Compared with the approximately 720-donor mean, donors in an Asian-associated ancestry cluster had fewer N-insertions in productive TCRs, according to a later genetic analysis. In a later analysis, TCR association rates were found to vary across HLA loci, with the most associated TCRs seen for DRB1 alleles and the fewest for HLA-C alleles. Most TCR sequences were observed very rarely across donors, whereas some public TCRs were present in many individuals. In this cohort, only TCR beta chains were sequenced, and detectable features were limited by the absence of alpha or paired-chain data. Sequencing depth was assumed to be roughly uniform across donors in the presence/absence analyses, though that assumption may not hold. The sequencing pipeline was judged likely to have produced a cluster of highly shared sequence variants as a technical artifact. Specific HLA alleles were associated with 15,000 to 20,000 TCR beta sequences at a false discovery rate of 0.05 in a later analysis. A few of the identified cytomegalovirus-associated TCR beta chains were confirmed in vitro to be specific for cytomegalovirus antigens. About 17 rarely observed V segments, including chromosome 9 orphons, were excluded from the earlier analysis of a few hundred of the donors because counts were too low. It was suggested by the authors that the approach could potentially be generalized to other disease states and immunological phenotypes. Linkage disequilibrium might explain the correlated functional status among segregating V segments, but an unknown experimental factor could not be ruled out. A total of 164 TCR beta chains were listed by the study as associated with cytomegalovirus. In an earlier analysis of 450 to 750 of the donors, most TCR beta V segments appeared in productive rearrangements about 90% or about 30% of the time, broadly matching IMGT annotations. CMV serostatus was the only immune exposure information available for the cohort. Compared with equally common non-associated chains, HLA-associated TCR beta chains in a later analysis were more clonally expanded and had lower generation probabilities. The 87-base-pair reads could not distinguish some IMGT-functional V segments, including TRBV6-2 and TRBV6-3, so those segments were excluded. A further reported finding was that TCR beta sequences accurately predicted the HLA-A and HLA-B alleles for most subjects in the first cohort. HLA typing was unavailable for some donors at each locus, so association tests used only the typed subset. Cytomegalovirus status was reported to be diagnosed by the classifier with high specificity and sensitivity in both the original and validation cohorts. A later analysis found that most CMV-associated TCR beta chains appeared HLA-restricted, with HLA associations seemingly driven largely by CMV exposure.

Note on this clone: Its antigen specificity is not known. Base qualities are not at hand, and no much larger clone is one base apart.

Taken from the germline V gene, the CDR1 and CDR2 loops are MNHEY and SVGAGI. Trimming takes 6 bases off V and 3 bases off J; junction bases not matched to a gene: 7. From the cysteine up to the phenylalanine, the CDR3 has a length of 15 residues. The sequence is cut down to CDR3 DNA, 45 bases in frame from base 1. The cohort comprised 710 or so healthy bone marrow donors. All cohort members were sampled while nominally healthy, although unrecorded immune exposures were likely present. The donor tested CMV seropositive, placing the donor among the 310 or so seropositive members of the cohort. Each donor provided a peripheral blood sample, and peripheral blood mononuclear cells were used for TCR beta sequencing. Genomic DNA extraction from the blood cell samples was performed with the Qiagen DNeasy Blood Extraction Kit. Libraries were built with the immunoSEQ multiplex PCR assay. A mixture of 60 forward primers for TCR Vbeta segments and 13 reverse primers for TCR Jbeta segments was used in the multiplex PCR. A multiplex PCR assay on genomic DNA amplified the CDR3 region of rearranged TCR beta genes. Amplified TCR beta libraries were sequenced as 87-base-pair reads on the Illumina HiSeq System. The authors' analysis ran thus. A later analysis counted about 80 million unique TCR beta chains across the 600 to 850 repertoires, and some 11 million of these chains were shared by at least two donors. Raw reads were error-corrected and collapsed into unique sequences by a nearest-neighbor algorithm in which closely related sequences were merged to remove PCR and sequencing errors. Alignment of CDR3 sequences to IMGT reference sequences was used to assign V, D and J gene segments. For a sequence to be retained, a match of at least six nucleotides to both a V gene segment and a J gene segment was required. A rearrangement counted as productive if the CDR3 had no stop codons and remained in frame with V and J, and every other rearrangement counted as non-productive. CDR3 was defined by IMGT convention, running from the second conserved V-encoded cysteine to the conserved J-encoded phenylalanine. Sequences without an unambiguous match to a single V gene segment were excluded from the earlier analysis of about 630 of the donors. In an earlier analysis of more than 500 of the donors, a V segment was called functional when productive rearrangements were above 56.7%, and segregating when the standard deviation between donors exceeded 5%. A statistical classification framework was developed to diagnose cytomegalovirus status using the catalog of TCR beta chain sequences. In a later analysis, TCR nucleotide sequences were compared against IMGT/GENE-DB human TR gene sequences so that V and J genes could be assigned. In a later analysis, CDR3 sequences and most-parsimonious VDJ recombination scenarios were assigned using the TCRdist pipeline. A later analysis defined each TCR beta chain by its CDR3 amino acid sequence plus V-gene family, and excluded reads lacking a unique V-gene family. A later analysis removed 500 to 600 highly shared, low-generation-probability nucleotide sequences to deal with suspected cross-contamination and a sequencing artifact. In a later analysis, a clonal expansion index was calculated for each public chain from normalized within-repertoire ranks of inferred template counts. A later analysis computed generation probabilities with a VDJ recombination model fitted to out-of-frame rearrangements, and checked the results against IGoR. A later analysis scored TCR-TCR, TCR-HLA and TCR-CMV co-occurrence with hypergeometric tests, applying a repertoire-size bias correction to TCR pairs. To estimate false discovery rates, a later analysis permuted the HLA or CMV assignments 20 times. In a later analysis, co-occurring TCRs were grouped with DBSCAN, and TCRdist sequence similarity was added when clustering was performed within HLA-allele-positive subsets. Repertoires with fewer than 30,000 or more than 120,000 public chains were left out of co-occurrence clustering, as were a handful of repertoires with anomalous nucleotide sharing. Here the immuneACCESS table is served through TCRdb, limited to in-frame sequences with V and J called. Missing clones are a known gap in these copies; in checked studies unresolved V genes cover under half, and the rest lacks a known reason. That table supplies the V and J calls and clone size; D and trimming were determined from the DNA. The sample contains around 170,000 clones, 65% to 85% of them found a single time. The ten largest clones capture 1% to 1.5% of the sample.

Sequences were obtained from PBMCs. The chain couples TRBV6-5 to TRBJ1-2, with 10 central nucleotides matching TRBD1. This receptor was obtained from a man in his fifties in good health and CMV-seropositive. The bases read TGTGCCAGCAGCAGTCCCGGGACAGGGGACTATGGCTACACCTTC. It codes for CASSSPGTGDYGYTF.